The T cell receptor (beta chain) described here comes from a study of identical twins. General study results and limits: Conclusions were drawn cross-sectionally by statistical analysis, without following the same donors. Excess twin sharing in beta out-of-frame sequences was weaker. Fewer insertions characterized abundant cord blood beta clonotypes, whereas memory repertoires showed none.

About this clonotype itself: Its antigen is undetermined.

The authors used template switching to add a universal primer site and gave cDNA unique molecular identifiers. TCRdb independently ran MiXCR on the 5' RACE reads; one entry per CDR3 protein. The sample consists of about 250,000 distinct CDR3 sequences, around 15% of them appearing once. Source material: memory (CD45RO+) T cells sorted from blood. The clonotype comes from a young woman in good health.

The CDR3 region is CASGLGTGVTGELFF. CDR3 bases: TGTGCTAGTGGTTTGGGGACAGGGGTCACCGGGGAGCTGTTTTTT. The V gene is TRBV12-5, the J gene TRBJ2-2; 9 nucleotides align to TRBD1. This CDR3 is 15 amino acids long. The ends lost 1 base at V and 4 bases at J; junction bases unmatched: 1. The germline V gene has CDR1 LGHNT and CDR2 FRNRAP.